This T cell receptor (beta chain) was found in a study of cytotoxic CD8 clonotypes in ibrutinib-treated CLL. Background on the study: In all, 10 to 11 patients were relapsed/refractory, around 15 were treatment-naive and roughly 18 were IGHV unmutated. Productive templates per sample averaged roughly 270,000; productive rearrangements, 80,000 to 95,000. After a median roughly twelve months on treatment (6 to 36), response samples were drawn.

Comment on this clone: The antigen remains unidentified.

This CDR3 comprises 14 residues. Germline V gives CDR1 KGHSY, CDR2 FQNENV. The V and J ends lost 4 bases and 5 bases respectively, with 12 bases between them. Assay used: immunoSEQ multiplex PCR; TCRdb lists only in-frame clones, some missing. The sample has about 40,000 clones; about three quarters are singletons. General study findings and limits: The clonality rise at ibrutinib response reflected private clonotype expansion.

The sequence was collected from a human donor with chronic lymphocytic leukemia. The sample was PBMCs, taken at disease progression, from a patient treated with ibrutinib. The chain carries TRBV16 and TRBJ1-5; D remains ambiguous. CDR3 protein: CASSPRHADQPQHF. CDR3 DNA: TGTGCCAGCAGCCCGAGACACGCCGATCAGCCCCAGCATTTT.